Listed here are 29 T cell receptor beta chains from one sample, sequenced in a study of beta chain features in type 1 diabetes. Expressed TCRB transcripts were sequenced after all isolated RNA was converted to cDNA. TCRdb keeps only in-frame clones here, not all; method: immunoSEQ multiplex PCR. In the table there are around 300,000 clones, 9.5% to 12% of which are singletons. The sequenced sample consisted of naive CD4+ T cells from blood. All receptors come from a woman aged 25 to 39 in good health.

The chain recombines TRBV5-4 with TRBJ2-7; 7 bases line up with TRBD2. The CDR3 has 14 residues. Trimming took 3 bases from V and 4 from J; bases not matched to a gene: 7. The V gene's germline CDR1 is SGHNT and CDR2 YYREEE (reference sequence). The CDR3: CASSSSGAGYEQYF. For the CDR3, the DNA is TGTGCCAGCAGCTCTAGCGGAGCCGGTTACGAGCAGTACTTC.

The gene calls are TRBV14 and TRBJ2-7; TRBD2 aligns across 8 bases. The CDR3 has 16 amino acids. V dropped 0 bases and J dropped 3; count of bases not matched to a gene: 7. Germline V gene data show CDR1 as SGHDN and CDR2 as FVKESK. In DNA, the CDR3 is TGTGCCAGCAGCCAAGACCCGGGACTAGGAGTCTACGAGCAGTACTTC. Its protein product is CASSQDPGLGVYEQYF.

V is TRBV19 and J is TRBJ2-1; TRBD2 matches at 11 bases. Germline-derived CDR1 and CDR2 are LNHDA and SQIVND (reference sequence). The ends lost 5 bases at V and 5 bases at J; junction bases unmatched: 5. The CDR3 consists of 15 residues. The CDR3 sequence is CASSLGTSGNNEQFF. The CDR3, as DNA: TGTGCCAGTAGTCTCGGGACTAGCGGTAACAATGAGCAGTTCTTC.

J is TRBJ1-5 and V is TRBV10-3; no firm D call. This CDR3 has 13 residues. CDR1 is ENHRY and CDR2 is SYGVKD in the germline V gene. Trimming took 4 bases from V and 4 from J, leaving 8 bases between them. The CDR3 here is CAISVAPNQPQHF. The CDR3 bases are TGTGCCATCAGTGTAGCGCCGAATCAGCCCCAGCATTTT.

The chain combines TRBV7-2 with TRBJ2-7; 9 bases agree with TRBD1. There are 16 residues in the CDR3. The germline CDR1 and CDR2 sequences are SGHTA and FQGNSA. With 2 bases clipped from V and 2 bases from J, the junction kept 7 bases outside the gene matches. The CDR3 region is CASSLYQGQGTYEQYF. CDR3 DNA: TGTGCCAGCAGCTTATACCAGGGACAGGGAACCTACGAGCAGTACTTC.

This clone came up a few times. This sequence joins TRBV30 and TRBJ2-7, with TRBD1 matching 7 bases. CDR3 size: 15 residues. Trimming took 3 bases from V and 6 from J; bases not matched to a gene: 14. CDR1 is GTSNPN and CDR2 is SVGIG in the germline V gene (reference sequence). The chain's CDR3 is CAWSPIVRQGPEQYF. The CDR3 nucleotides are TGTGCCTGGAGCCCAATAGTCAGACAGGGCCCCGAGCAGTACTTC.

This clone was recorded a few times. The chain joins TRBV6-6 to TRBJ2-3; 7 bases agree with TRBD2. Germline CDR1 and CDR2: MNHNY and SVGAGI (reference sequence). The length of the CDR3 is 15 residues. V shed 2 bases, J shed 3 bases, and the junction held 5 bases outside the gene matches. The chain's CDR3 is CASSYRRGSTDTQYF. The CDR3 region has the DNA TGTGCCAGCAGTTACCGTCGCGGGAGTACAGATACGCAGTATTTT.

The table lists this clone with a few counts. CDR3 region: CASNNQGVINQPQHF. The CDR3 nucleotides read TGTGCCAGCAATAATCAGGGGGTTATCAATCAGCCCCAGCATTTT. The V and J genes are TRBV28 and TRBJ1-5; 7 nucleotides agree with TRBD1. Losses at the gene ends were 7 bases for V and 3 bases for J; bases not matched to a gene: 9. The CDR3 sequence is 15 residues long. Per the germline V gene, CDR1 is MDHEN and CDR2 is SYDVKM.

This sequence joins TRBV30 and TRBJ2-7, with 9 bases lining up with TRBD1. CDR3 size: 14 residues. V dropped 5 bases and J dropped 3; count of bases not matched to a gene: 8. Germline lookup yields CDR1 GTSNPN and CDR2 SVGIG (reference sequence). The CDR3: CAWGFGTGIYEQYF. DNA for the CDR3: TGTGCCTGGGGCTTTGGGACAGGGATCTACGAGCAGTACTTC. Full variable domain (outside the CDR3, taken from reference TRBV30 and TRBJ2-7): SQTIHQWPATLVQPVGSPLSLECTVEGTSNPNLYWYRQAAGRGLQLLFYSVGIGQISSEVPQNLSASRPQDRQFILSSKKLLLSDSGFYLCAWGFGTGIYEQYFGPGTRLTVT.

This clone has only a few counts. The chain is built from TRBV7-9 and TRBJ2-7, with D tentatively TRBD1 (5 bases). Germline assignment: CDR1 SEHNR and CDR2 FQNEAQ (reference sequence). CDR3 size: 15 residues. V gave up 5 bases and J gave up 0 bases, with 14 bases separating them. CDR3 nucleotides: TGTGCCAGCAGCCAAGTGGCAGGGTACTCCTACGAGCAGTACTTC. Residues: CASSQVAGYSYEQYF. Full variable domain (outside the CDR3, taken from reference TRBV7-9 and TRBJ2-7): DTGVSQNPRHKITKRGQNVTFRCDPISEHNRLYWYRQTLGQGPEFLTYFQNEAQLEKSRLLSDRFSAERPKGSFSTLEIQRTEQGDSAMYLCASSQVAGYSYEQYFGPGTRLTVT.

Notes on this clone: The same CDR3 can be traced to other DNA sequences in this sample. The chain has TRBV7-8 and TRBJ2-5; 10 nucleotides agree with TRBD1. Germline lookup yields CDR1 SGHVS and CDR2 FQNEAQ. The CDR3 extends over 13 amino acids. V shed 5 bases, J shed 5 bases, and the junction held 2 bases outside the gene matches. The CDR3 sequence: CASSRDRGETQYF. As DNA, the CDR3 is TGTGCCAGCAGCCGGGACAGGGGCGAGACCCAGTACTTC.

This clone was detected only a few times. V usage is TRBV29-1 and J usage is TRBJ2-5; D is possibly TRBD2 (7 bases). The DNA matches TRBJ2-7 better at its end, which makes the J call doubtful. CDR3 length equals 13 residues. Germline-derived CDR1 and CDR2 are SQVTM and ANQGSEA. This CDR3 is CSVGGAGTYEQYF. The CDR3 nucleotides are TGCAGCGTGGGGGGGGCGGGTACCTACGAGCAGTACTTC.

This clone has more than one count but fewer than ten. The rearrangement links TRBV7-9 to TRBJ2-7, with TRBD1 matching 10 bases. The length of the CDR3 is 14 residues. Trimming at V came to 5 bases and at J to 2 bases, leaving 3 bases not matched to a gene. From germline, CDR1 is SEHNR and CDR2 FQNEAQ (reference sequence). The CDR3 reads CASSPGTGAYEQYF. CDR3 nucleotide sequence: TGTGCCAGCAGCCCCGGGACAGGGGCCTACGAGCAGTACTTC. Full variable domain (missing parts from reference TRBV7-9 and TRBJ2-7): DTGVSQNPRHKITKRGQNVTFRCDPISEHNRLYWYRQTLGQGPEFLTYFQNEAQLEKSRLLSDRFSAERPKGSFSTLEIQRTEQGDSAMYLCASSPGTGAYEQYFGPGTRLTVT.

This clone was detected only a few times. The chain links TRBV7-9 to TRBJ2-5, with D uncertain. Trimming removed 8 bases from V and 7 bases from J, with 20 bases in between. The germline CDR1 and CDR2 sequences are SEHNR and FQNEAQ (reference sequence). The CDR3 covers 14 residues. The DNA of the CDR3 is TGTGCCAGCCAATCTACCCATACGCCTCCGACCCAGTACTTC. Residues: CASQSTHTPPTQYF.

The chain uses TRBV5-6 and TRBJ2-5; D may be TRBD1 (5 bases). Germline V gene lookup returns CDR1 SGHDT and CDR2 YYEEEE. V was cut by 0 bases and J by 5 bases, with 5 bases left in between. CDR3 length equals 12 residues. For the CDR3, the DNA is TGTGCCAGCAGCTTGGAGGGGGAGACCCAGTACTTC. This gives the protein CASSLEGETQYF. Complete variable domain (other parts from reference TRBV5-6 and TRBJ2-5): DAGVTQSPTHLIKTRGQQVTLRCSPKSGHDTVSWYQQALGQGPQFIFQYYEEEERQRGNFPDRFSGHQFPNYSSELNVNALLLGDSALYLCASSLEGETQYFGPGTRLLVL.

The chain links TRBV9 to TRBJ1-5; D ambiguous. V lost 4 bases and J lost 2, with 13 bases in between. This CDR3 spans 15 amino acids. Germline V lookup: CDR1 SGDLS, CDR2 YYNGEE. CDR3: CASSPLGGGNQPQHF. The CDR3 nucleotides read TGTGCCAGCAGCCCCTTGGGAGGTGGCAATCAGCCCCAGCATTTT.

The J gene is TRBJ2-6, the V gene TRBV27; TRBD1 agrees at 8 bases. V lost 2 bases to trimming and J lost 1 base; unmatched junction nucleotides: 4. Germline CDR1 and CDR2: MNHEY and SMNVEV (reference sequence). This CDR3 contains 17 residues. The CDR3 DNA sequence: TGTGCCAGCAGTTTACGCAGGGGGCTTTCTGGGGCCAACGTCCTGACTTTC. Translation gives CASSLRRGLSGANVLTF.

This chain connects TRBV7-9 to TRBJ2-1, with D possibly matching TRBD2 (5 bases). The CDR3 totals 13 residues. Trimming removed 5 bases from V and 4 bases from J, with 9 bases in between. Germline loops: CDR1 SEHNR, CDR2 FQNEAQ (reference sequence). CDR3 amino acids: CASSPGVYNEQFF. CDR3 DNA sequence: TGTGCCAGCAGCCCCGGGGTTTACAATGAGCAGTTCTTC.

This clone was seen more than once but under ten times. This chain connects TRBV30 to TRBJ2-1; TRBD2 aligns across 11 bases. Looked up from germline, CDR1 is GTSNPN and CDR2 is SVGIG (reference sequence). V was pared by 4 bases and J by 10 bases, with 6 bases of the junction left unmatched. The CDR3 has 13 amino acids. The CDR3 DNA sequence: TGTGCCTGGAATAGCGGGAGGGCCGGAGAGCAGTTCTTC. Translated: CAWNSGRAGEQFF.

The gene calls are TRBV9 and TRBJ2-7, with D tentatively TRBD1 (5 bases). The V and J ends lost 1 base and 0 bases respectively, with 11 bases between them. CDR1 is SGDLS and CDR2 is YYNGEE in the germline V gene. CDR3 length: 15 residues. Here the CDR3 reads CASSVLPDSSYEQYF. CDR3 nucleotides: TGTGCCAGCAGCGTACTTCCTGACAGCTCCTACGAGCAGTACTTC.

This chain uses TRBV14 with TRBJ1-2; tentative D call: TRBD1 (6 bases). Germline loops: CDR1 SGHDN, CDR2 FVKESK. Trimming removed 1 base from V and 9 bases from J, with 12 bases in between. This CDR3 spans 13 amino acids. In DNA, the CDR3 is TGTGCCAGCAGCCAAGGGCAGGGGTTGAGCTACACCTTC. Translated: CASSQGQGLSYTF. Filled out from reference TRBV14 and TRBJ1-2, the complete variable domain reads EAGVTQFPSHSVIEKGQTVTLRCDPISGHDNLYWYRRVMGKEIKFLLHFVKESKQDESGMPNNRFLAERTGGTYSTLKVQPAELEDSGVYFCASSQGQGLSYTFGSGTRLTVV.

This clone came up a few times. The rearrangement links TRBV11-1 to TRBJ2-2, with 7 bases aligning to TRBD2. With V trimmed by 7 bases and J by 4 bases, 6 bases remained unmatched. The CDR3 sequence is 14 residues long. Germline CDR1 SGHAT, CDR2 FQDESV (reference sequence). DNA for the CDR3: TGTGCCAGCACTGGACTAGAGGGCACCGGGGAGCTGTTTTTT. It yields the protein CASTGLEGTGELFF.

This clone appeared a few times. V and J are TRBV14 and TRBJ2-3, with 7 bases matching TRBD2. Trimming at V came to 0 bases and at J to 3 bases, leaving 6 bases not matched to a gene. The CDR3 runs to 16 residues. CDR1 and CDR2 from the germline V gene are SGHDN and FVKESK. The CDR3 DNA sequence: TGTGCCAGCAGCCAAGATCGCCGGGAGGAGACAGATACGCAGTATTTT. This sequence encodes CASSQDRREETDTQYF.

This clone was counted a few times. The CDR3 sequence is CASSQSGRQGLNYGYTF. Written as DNA, the CDR3 is TGCGCCAGCAGTCAATCGGGTCGACAGGGACTGAACTATGGCTACACCTTC. The V call is TRBV23-1, the J call TRBJ1-2, with 7 nucleotides matching TRBD1. TRBV23-1 is known as an ORF, though its function is uncertain. The V gene end was trimmed by 0 bases and the J gene end by 2 bases; junction bases not matched to a gene: 9. This CDR3 has 17 residues.

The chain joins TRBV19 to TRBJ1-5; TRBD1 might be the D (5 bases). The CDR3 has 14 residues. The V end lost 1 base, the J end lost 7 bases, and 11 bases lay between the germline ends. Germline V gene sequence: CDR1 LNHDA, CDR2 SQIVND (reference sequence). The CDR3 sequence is CASSIVEGAQPQHF. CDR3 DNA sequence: TGTGCCAGTAGTATAGTCGAAGGGGCGCAGCCCCAGCATTTT.

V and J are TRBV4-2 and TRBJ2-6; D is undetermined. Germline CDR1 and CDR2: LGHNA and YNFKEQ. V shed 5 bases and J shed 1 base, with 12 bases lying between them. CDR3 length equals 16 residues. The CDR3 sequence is CASSLSFASGANVLTF. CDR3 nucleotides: TGTGCCAGCAGCTTGAGTTTTGCGTCTGGGGCCAACGTCCTGACTTTC.

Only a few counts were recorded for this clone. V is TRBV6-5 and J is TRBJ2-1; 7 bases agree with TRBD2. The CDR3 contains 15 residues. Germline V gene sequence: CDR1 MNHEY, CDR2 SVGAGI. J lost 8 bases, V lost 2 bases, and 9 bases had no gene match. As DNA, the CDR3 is TGTGCCAGCAGTTACAGCGGGACCGGGTTTGATGAGCAGTTCTTC. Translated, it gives CASSYSGTGFDEQFF.

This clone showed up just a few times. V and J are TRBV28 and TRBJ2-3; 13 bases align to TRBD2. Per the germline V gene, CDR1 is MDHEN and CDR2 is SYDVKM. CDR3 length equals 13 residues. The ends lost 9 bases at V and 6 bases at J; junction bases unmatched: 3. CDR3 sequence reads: CASGLAGADTQYF. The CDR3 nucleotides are TGTGCCAGTGGACTAGCGGGAGCCGATACGCAGTATTTT.

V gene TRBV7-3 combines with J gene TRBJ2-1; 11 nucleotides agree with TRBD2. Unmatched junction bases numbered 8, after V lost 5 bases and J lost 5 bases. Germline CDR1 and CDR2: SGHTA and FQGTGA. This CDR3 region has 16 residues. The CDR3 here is CASSHTTSGSNNEQFF. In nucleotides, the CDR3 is TGTGCCAGCAGCCATACTACTAGCGGGAGCAACAATGAGCAGTTCTTC.